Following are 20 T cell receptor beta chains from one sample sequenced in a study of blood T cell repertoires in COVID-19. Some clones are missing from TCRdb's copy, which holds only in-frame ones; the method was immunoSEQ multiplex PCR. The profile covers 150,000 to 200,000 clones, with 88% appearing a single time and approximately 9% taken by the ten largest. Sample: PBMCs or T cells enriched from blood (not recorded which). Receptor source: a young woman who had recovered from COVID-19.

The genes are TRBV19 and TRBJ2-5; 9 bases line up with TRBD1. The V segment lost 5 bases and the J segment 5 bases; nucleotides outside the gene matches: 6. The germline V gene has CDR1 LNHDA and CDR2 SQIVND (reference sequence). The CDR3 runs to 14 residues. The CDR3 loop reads CASSQQGAGETQYF. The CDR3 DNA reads TGTGCCAGTAGTCAACAGGGGGCTGGGGAGACCCAGTACTTC. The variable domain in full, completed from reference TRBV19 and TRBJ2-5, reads DGGITQSPKYLFRKEGQNVTLSCEQNLNHDAMYWYRQDPGQGLRLIYYSQIVNDFQKGDIAEGYSVSREKKESFPLTVTSAQKNPTAFYLCASSQQGAGETQYFGPGTRLLVL.

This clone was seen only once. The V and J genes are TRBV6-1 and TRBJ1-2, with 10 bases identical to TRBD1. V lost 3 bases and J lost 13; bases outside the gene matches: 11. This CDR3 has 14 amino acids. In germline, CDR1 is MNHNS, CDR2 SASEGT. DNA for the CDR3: TGTGCCAGCAGTGAGGCCGGGACAGGGGCCTCCGCCACCTTC. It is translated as CASSEAGTGASATF.

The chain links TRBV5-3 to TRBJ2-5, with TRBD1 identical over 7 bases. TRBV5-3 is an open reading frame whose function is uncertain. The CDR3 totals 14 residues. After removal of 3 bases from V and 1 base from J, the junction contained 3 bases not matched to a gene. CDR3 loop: CARSSGQLQETQYF. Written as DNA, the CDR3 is TGTGCCAGAAGCTCGGGACAGCTCCAAGAGACCCAGTACTTC.

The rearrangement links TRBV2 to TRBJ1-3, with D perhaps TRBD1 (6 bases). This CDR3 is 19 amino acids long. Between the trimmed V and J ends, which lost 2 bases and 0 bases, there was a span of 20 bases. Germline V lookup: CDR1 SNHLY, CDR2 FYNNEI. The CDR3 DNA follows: TGTGCCAGCAGTGAATTGAGCAGGGGATTCCCCTCCTCTGGAAACACCATATATTTT. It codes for CASSELSRGFPSSGNTIYF.

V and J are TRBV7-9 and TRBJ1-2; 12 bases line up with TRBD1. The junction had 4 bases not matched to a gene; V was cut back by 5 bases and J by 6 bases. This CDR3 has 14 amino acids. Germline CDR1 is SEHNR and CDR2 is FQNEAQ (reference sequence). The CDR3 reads CASSEGQGAHGYTF. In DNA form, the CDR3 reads TGTGCCAGCAGCGAGGGACAGGGGGCGCATGGCTACACCTTC.

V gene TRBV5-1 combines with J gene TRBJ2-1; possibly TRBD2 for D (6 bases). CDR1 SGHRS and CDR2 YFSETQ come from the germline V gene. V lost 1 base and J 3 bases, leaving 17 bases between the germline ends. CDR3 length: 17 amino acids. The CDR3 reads CASSLRDGGAYYNEQFF. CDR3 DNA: TGCGCCAGCAGCTTGAGAGACGGCGGGGCTTACTACAATGAGCAGTTCTTC.

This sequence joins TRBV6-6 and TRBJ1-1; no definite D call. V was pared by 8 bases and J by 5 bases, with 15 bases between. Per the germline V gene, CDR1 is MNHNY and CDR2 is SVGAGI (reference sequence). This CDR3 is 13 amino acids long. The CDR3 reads CASFSQMVTEAFF. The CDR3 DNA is TGTGCCAGCTTCTCCCAGATGGTAACTGAAGCTTTCTTT.

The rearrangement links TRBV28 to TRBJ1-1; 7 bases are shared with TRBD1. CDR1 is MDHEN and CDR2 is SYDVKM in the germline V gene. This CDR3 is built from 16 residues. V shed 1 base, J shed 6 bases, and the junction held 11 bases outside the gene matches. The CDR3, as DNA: TGTGCCAGCAGTTTATATGGGGGAAGGGGGCTGGCTGAAGCTTTCTTT. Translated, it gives CASSLYGGRGLAEAFF.

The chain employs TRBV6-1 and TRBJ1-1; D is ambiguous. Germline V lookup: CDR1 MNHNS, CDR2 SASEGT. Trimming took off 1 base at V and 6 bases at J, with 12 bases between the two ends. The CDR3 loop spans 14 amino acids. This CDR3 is CASSEDQETAEAFF. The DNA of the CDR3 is TGTGCCAGCAGTGAAGATCAAGAAACGGCTGAAGCTTTCTTT.

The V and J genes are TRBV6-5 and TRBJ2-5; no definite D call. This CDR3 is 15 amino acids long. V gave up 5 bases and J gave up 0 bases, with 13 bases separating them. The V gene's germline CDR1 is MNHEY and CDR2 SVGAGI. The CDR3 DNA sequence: TGTGCCAGCAGTCCATCCCTGGCGGACCAAGAGACCCAGTACTTC. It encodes CASSPSLADQETQYF.

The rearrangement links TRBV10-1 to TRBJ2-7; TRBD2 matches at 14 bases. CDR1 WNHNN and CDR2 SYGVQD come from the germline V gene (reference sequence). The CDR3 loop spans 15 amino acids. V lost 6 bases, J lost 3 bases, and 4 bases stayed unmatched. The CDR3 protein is CASSPGLAGGYEQYF. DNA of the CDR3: TGCGCCAGCAGCCCCGGACTAGCGGGAGGCTACGAGCAGTACTTC.

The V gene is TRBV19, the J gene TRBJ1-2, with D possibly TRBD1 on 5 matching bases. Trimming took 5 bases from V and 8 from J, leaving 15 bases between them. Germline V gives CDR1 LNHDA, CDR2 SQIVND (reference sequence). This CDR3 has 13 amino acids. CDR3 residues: CASSPQGVMGYTF. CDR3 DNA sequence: TGTGCCAGTAGTCCTCAGGGTGTAATGGGCTACACCTTC. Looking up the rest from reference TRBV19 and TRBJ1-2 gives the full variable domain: DGGITQSPKYLFRKEGQNVTLSCEQNLNHDAMYWYRQDPGQGLRLIYYSQIVNDFQKGDIAEGYSVSREKKESFPLTVTSAQKNPTAFYLCASSPQGVMGYTFGSGTRLTVV.

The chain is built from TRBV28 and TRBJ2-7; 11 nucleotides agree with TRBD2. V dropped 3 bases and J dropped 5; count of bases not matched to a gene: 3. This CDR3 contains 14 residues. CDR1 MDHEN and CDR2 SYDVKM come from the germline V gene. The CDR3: CASSFLAGGNEQYF. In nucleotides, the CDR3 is TGTGCCAGCAGTTTTTTAGCGGGGGGGAACGAGCAGTACTTC.

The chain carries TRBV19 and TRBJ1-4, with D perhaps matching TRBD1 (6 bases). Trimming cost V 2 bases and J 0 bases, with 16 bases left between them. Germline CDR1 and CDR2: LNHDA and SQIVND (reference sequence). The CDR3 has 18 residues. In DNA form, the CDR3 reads TGTGCCAGTAGTATATACGGACAGTTAGGGTCAACTAATGAAAAACTGTTTTTT. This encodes CASSIYGQLGSTNEKLFF.

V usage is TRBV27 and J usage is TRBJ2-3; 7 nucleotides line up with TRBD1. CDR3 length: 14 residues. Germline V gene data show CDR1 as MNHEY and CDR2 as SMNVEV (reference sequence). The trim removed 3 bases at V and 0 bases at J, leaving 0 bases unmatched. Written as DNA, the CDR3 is TGTGCCAGCAGTTTCAGGGGGAGCACAGATACGCAGTATTTT. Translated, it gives CASSFRGSTDTQYF.

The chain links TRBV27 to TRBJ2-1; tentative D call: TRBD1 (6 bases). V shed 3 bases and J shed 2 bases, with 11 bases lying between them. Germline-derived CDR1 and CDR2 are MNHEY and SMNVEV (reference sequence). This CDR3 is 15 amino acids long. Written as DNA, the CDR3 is TGTGCCAGCAGTTTCCTGGACAGACCCTACAATGAGCAGTTCTTC. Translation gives CASSFLDRPYNEQFF.

This CDR3 is CASSLDPDRAAFF. In nucleotides, the CDR3 is TGTGCCAGCAGCTTAGATCCGGACAGGGCAGCTTTCTTT. The chain links TRBV11-3 to TRBJ1-1; 8 bases are shared with TRBD1. V lost 0 bases and J lost 10; bases outside the gene matches: 4. CDR1 is SGHNT and CDR2 is YENEEA in the germline V gene. This CDR3 spans 13 amino acids.

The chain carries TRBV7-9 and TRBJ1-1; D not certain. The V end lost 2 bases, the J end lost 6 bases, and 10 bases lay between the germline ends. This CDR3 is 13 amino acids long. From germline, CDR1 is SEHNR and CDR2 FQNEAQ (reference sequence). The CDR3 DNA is TGTGCCAGCAGCTTAATGTACGGGTCTGAAGCTTTCTTT. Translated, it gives CASSLMYGSEAFF. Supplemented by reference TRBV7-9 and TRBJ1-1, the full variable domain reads DTGVSQNPRHKITKRGQNVTFRCDPISEHNRLYWYRQTLGQGPEFLTYFQNEAQLEKSRLLSDRFSAERPKGSFSTLEIQRTEQGDSAMYLCASSLMYGSEAFFGQGTRLTVV.

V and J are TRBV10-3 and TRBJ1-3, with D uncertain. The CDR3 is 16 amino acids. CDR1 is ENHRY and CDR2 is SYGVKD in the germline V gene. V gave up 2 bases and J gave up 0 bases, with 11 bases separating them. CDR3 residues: CAISEPPERSGNTIYF. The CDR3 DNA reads TGTGCCATCAGTGAGCCGCCCGAGCGCTCTGGAAACACCATATATTTT.

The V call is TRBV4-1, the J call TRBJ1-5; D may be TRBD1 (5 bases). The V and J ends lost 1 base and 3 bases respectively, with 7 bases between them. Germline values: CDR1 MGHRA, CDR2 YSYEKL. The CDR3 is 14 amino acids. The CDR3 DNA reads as TGCGCCAGCAGCCAAGGACAGTTCAATCAGCCCCAGCATTTT. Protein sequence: CASSQGQFNQPQHF.